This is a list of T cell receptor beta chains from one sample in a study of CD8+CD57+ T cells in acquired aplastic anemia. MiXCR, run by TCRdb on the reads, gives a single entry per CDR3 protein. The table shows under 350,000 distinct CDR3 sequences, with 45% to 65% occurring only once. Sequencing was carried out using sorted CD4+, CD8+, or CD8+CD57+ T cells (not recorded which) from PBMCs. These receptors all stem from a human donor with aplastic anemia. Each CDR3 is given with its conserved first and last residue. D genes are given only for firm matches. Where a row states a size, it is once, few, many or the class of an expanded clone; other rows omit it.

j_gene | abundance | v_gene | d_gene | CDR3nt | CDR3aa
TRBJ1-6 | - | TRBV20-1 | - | TGCAGTGCTAGGGTGGGGATTTCACCCCTCCACTTT | CSARVGISPLHF
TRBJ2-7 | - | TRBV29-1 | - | TGCAGCGTAAGGAATCACTACGAGCAGTACTTC | CSVRNHYEQYF
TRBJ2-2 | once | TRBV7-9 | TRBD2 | TGTGCCAGCAGCGGACCTACATACGGGCTAGCGGGGGTCACCGGGGAGCTGTTTTTT | CASSGPTYGLAGVTGELFF
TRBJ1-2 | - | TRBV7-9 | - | TGTGCCAGCAGCGTGGGACTAGCGGGATGCTACTCCTTC | CASSVGLAGCYSF
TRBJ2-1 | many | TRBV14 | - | TGTGCCAGCAGCCCGTACGGGGGGCGGGGTGAGCAGTTCTTC | CASSPYGGRGEQFF
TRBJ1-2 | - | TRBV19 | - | TGTGCCAGTAGTATAGCCAGGGAATTCTATGGCTACACCTTC | CASSIAREFYGYTF
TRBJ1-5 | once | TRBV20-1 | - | - | CSASRWDARIWTRHQHF
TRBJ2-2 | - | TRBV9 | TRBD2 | TGTGCCAGCACACCCGGGGGGGCCGGCGGGGAGCTGTTTTTT | CASTPGGAGGELFF
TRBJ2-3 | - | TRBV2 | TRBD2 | TGTGCCAGCAACCCCGAACTAGCGGCCCGCACAGATACGCAGTATTTT | CASNPELAARTDTQYF
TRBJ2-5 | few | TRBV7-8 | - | TGTGCCAGCAGCTTGGCCCCCGGGACTGGAGAGACCCAGTACTTC | CASSLAPGTGETQYF
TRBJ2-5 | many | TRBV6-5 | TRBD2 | TGTGCCAGCAACCGGCTAGCGGGACGACAAGAGACCCAGTACTTC | CASNRLAGRQETQYF
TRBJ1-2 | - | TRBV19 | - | TGTGCCGGTAGTCCAGAAATAAACTATGGCTACACCTTC | CAGSPEINYGYTF
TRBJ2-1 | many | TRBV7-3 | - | TGTGCCAGCAGCTTACCTGGAGGTAATGAGCAGTTCTTC | CASSLPGGNEQFF
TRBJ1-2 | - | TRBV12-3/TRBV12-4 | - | TGTGCCAGCAGAAGGGACCTACCTAACTATGGCTACACCTTC | CASRRDLPNYGYTF
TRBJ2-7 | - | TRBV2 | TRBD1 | TGTGCCATCGGGACAGGCACCTACGAGCAGTACTTC | CAIGTGTYEQYF
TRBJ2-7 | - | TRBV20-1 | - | TGCAGTGCTAGAGATCTGGACAGATCCTACGAGCAGTACTTC | CSARDLDRSYEQYF
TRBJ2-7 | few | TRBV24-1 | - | TGTGCCACCAGGGACCGGGACACGGGCGAGCAGTACTTC | CATRDRDTGEQYF
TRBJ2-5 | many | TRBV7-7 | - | TGTGCCAGCAGCTCCGGCAGGGTATGGCAAGAGACCCAGTACTTC | CASSSGRVWQETQYF
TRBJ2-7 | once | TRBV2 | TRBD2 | TGTGCCAGCAGTGAAGCGGCTAGCGGGGGTACCTACGAGCAGTACTTC | CASSEAASGGTYEQYF
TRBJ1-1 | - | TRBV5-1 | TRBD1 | TGCGCCAGCAGCAGCAACCGGGACAGGGAATTT | CASSSNRDREF